The 10 T cell receptor beta chains given below trace back to one sample, sequenced in a study of cytomegalovirus exposure and HLA in healthy donors. With 60 Vbeta and 13 Jbeta primers, the PCR was carried out. Produced via immunoSEQ multiplex PCR; TCRdb's table is partial and in-frame only. The sample yields about 140,000 clones, about 80% seen once. What was sequenced was PBMCs. These receptors all come from a male donor in good health and CMV-seropositive.

The chain links TRBV2 to TRBJ2-5; no clear D gene. The V end lost 4 bases, the J end lost 1 base, and 7 bases lay between the germline ends. Germline CDR1 SNHLY, CDR2 FYNNEI. This CDR3 is 13 amino acids long. In DNA, the CDR3 is TGTGCCAGCAGTGGGCAAGTCCAAGAGACCCAGTACTTC. Amino acids: CASSGQVQETQYF.

This rearrangement joins TRBV9 to TRBJ2-5; the match to TRBD1 covers 9 bases. The CDR3 has 15 amino acids. With 6 bases clipped from V and 5 bases from J, the junction kept 11 bases outside the gene matches. Per the germline V gene, CDR1 is SGDLS and CDR2 is YYNGEE. CDR3: CASNNLQGAGETQYF. In DNA form, the CDR3 reads TGTGCCAGCAATAATCTACAGGGGGCGGGGGAGACCCAGTACTTC.

The chain carries TRBV6-6 and TRBJ2-7, with D maybe TRBD1 (6 bases). V was shortened by 10 bases and J by 3 bases, with 19 bases between the two germline ends. CDR3 length equals 14 residues. Germline-derived CDR1 and CDR2 are MNHNY and SVGAGI (reference sequence). The CDR3 DNA reads as TGTGCCACCCTAGAGGACAGTTCCAACTACGAGCAGTACTTC. Translation gives CATLEDSSNYEQYF.

The chain links TRBV5-4 to TRBJ2-7, with D unresolved. Trimming took 0 bases from V and 3 from J, leaving 10 bases between them. Germline CDR1 and CDR2: SGHNT and YYREEE (reference sequence). This CDR3 is built from 14 residues. The CDR3 sequence: CASSLDLGDYEQYF. DNA for the CDR3: TGTGCCAGCAGCTTGGATCTCGGTGACTACGAGCAGTACTTC.

The V call is TRBV2, the J call TRBJ2-7; 7 positions match TRBD2. The CDR3 has 17 residues. From germline, CDR1 is SNHLY and CDR2 FYNNEI. J lost 0 bases, V lost 9 bases, and 17 bases had no gene match. This CDR3 reads CASQPSGGRPSSYEQYF. The CDR3 nucleotides read TGTGCCAGTCAGCCTAGCGGAGGGAGACCGAGCTCCTACGAGCAGTACTTC. The entire variable domain, with the rest obtained from reference TRBV2 and TRBJ2-7, is as follows: EPEVTQTPSHQVTQMGQEVILRCVPISNHLYFYWYRQILGQKVEFLVSFYNNEISEKSEIFDDQFSVERPDGSNFTLKIRSTKLEDSAMYFCASQPSGGRPSSYEQYFGPGTRLTVT.

This chain joins TRBV7-9 and TRBJ1-3; maybe TRBD1 (5 bases). There are 16 residues in the CDR3. Trimming removed 2 bases at V and 0 bases at J, with 11 bases between. Looked up from germline, CDR1 is SEHNR and CDR2 is FQNEAQ (reference sequence). Here the CDR3 reads CASSLRGVNSGNTIYF. The CDR3 DNA reads as TGTGCCAGCAGCTTACGGGGGGTAAACTCTGGAAACACCATATATTTT. Supplemented by reference TRBV7-9 and TRBJ1-3, the full variable domain reads DTGVSQNPRHKITKRGQNVTFRCDPISEHNRLYWYRQTLGQGPEFLTYFQNEAQLEKSRLLSDRFSAERPKGSFSTLEIQRTEQGDSAMYLCASSLRGVNSGNTIYFGEGSWLTVV.

The chain uses TRBV6-1 and TRBJ1-6, with unresolved D. The germline V gene has CDR1 MNHNS and CDR2 SASEGT. The CDR3 covers 14 residues. Trimming took 6 bases from V and 5 from J, leaving 11 bases between them. The DNA for the CDR3 is TGTGCCAGCAGGTATATTGAGAATAATTCACCCCTCCACTTT. Protein sequence: CASRYIENNSPLHF.

This chain connects TRBV27 to TRBJ2-3, with 7 bases matching TRBD2. This CDR3 is built from 14 residues. J gave up 3 bases and V 3 bases, and 3 bases lay outside the gene matches. The germline gives CDR1 MNHEY, CDR2 SMNVEV (reference sequence). The CDR3 protein is CASSFGGWTDTQYF. The DNA of the CDR3 is TGTGCCAGCAGTTTCGGGGGGTGGACAGATACGCAGTATTTT.

V usage is TRBV28 and J usage is TRBJ1-4, with TRBD1 as a possible D gene (6 bases). The CDR3 length is 16 residues. Deletions cut 1 base from V and 7 bases from J, with 16 bases between. The germline V gene encodes CDR1 MDHEN and CDR2 SYDVKM. CDR3 sequence reads: CASSLSLGRGGEKLFF. CDR3 coding DNA: TGTGCCAGCAGTTTATCCCTTGGCAGGGGTGGTGAAAAACTGTTTTTT.

CDR3 region: CASSSLAGVYDEQFF. The CDR3 region has the DNA TGTGCCAGCAGTTCCCTAGCGGGAGTGTATGATGAGCAGTTCTTC. The chain carries TRBV27 and TRBJ2-1; 10 bases agree with TRBD2. J gave up 8 bases and V 4 bases, and 8 bases lay outside the gene matches. This CDR3 is 15 amino acids long. Germline V gene data show CDR1 as MNHEY and CDR2 as SMNVEV (reference sequence).